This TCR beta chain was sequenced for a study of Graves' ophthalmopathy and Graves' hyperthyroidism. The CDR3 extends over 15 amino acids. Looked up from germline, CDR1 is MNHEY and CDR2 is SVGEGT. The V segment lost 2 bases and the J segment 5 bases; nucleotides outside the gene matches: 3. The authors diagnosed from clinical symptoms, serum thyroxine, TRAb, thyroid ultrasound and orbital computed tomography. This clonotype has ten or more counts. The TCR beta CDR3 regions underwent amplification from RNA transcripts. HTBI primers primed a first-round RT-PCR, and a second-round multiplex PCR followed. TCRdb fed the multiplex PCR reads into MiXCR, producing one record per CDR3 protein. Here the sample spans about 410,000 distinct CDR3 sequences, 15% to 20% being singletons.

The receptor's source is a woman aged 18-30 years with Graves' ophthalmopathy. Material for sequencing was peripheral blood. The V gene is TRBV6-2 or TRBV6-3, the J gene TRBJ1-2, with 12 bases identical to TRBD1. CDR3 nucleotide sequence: TGTGCCAGCAGTTACCAGGGACAGGGGGCGTATGGCTACACCTTC. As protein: CASSYQGQGAYGYTF.